The clone carrying this T cell receptor beta chain was counted a few times. Its specificity is not known. Mismatch with germline at one junction end may stem from a read error. CDR1 is KGHDR, CDR2 SFDVKD, per germline. This CDR3 has 15 residues. TCR beta CDR3 region amplification was performed from RNA transcripts. Using the HTBI primer set, a first-round RT-PCR was run on the TCR CDR3. TCRdb re-called the multiplex PCR reads with MiXCR, one entry per CDR3 protein. The profile shows around 760,000 distinct CDR3 sequences, under 45% of them singletons. Orbital computed tomography and thyroid ultrasound, together with serum TRAb and thyroxine and clinical symptoms, were used for diagnoses. The data derive from a study of T cells in Graves' hyperthyroidism and ophthalmopathy. Findings and caveats of the study: Most expanded thyroid clonotypes above 0.001 also appeared in blood.

The receptor comes from a middle-aged woman with Graves' hyperthyroidism. The chain combines TRBV24-1 with TRBJ2-7; TRBD1 matches 8 bases. The material sequenced was blood. The CDR3 DNA reads TGTGCCAGCAGTCCCTTCCGACAGGGGAGCTACGAGCAGTACTTC. Amino acid sequence: CASSPFRQGSYEQYF.